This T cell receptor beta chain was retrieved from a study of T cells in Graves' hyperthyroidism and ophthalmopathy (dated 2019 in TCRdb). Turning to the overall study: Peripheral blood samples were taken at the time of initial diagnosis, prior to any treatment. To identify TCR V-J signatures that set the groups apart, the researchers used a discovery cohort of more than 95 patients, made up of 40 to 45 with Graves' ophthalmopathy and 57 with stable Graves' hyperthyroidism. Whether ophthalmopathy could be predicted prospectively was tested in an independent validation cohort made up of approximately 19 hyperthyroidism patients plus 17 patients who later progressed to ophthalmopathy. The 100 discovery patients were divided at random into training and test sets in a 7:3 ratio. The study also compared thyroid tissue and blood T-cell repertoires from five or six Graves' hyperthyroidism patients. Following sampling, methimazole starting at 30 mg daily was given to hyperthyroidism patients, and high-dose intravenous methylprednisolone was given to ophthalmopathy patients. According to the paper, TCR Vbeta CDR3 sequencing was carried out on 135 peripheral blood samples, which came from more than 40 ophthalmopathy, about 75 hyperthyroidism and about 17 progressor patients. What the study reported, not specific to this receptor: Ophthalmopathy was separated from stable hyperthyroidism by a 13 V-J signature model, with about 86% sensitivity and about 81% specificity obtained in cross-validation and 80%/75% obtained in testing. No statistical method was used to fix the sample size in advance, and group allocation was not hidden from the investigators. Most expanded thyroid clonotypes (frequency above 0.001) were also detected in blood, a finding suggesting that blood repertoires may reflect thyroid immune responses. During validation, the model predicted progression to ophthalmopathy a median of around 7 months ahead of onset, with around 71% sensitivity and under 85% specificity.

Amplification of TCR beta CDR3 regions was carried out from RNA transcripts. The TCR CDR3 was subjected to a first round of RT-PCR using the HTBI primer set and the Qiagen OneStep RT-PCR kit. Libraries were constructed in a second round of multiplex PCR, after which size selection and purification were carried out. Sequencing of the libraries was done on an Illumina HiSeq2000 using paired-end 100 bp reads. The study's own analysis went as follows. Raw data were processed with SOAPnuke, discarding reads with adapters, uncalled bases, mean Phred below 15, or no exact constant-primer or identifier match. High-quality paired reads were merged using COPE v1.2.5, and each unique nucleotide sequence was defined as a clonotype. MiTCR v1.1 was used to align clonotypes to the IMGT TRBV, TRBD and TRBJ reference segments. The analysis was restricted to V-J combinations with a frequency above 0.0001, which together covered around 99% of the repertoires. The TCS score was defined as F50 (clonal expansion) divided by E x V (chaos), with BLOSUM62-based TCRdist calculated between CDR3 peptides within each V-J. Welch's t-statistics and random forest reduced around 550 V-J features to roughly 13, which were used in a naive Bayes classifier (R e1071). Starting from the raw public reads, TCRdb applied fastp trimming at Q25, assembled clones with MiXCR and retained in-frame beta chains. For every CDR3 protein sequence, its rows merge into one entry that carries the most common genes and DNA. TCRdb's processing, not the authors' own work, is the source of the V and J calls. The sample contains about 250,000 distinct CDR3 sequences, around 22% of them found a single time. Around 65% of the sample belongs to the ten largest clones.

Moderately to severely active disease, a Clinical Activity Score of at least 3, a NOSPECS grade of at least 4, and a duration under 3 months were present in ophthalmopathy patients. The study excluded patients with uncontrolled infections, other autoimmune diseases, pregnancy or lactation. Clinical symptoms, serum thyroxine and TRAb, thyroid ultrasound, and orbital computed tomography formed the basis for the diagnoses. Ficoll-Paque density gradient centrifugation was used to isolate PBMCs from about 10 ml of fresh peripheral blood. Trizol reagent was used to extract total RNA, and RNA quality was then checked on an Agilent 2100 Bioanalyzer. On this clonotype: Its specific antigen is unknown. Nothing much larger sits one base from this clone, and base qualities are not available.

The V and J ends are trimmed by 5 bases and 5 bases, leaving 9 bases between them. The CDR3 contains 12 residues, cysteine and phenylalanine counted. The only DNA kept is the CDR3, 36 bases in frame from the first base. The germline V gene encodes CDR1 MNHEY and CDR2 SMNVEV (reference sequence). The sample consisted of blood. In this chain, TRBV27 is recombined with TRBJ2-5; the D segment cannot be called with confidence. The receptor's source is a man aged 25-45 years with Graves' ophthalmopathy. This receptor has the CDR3 CASSAPSETQYF. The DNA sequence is TGTGCCAGCAGTGCTCCCTCTGAGACCCAGTACTTC.